The 8 T cell receptor beta chains given below trace back to one sample, sequenced in a study of circulating CD8 cells and anti-PD-1 response in melanoma. Sorting of live CD3+CD8+TCRalphabeta+ cells by PD-1 and/or TIGIT gave four subsets. Each library started from about 15 ng of total RNA using the QIAseq Immune Repertoire TCR panel. TCRdb re-analysed the reads in MiXCR, keeping a single row per CDR3 protein. The sample yields under 1,000 distinct CDR3 sequences, about 9.6% seen once. The sequencing used CD8+ T cells from PBMCs, collected at baseline or after one month of anti-PD-1 therapy (not recorded which). These receptors came from a human donor with melanoma.

Within the sample, this clonotype is medium-sized. The chain carries TRBV7-9 and TRBJ2-3; no firm D call. The CDR3 runs 13 residues. Germline assignment: CDR1 SEHNR and CDR2 FQNEAQ (reference sequence). V was trimmed by 4 bases and J by 4 bases, leaving 9 bases between them. CDR3 loop: CASSYPEADTQYF. CDR3 sequence (DNA): TGTGCCAGCAGCTACCCAGAGGCAGATACGCAGTATTTT.

This clonotype is labeled medium-sized. This chain connects TRBV23-1 to TRBJ2-1; 9 bases match TRBD1. TRBV23-1 is filed as an ORF, its function uncertain. With 6 bases clipped from V and 7 bases from J, the junction kept 19 bases outside the gene matches. This CDR3 is 18 amino acids long. The chain's CDR3 is CASSYRLQGALPENEQFF. CDR3 DNA sequence: TGCGCCAGCAGCTACCGACTACAGGGGGCGCTGCCAGAAAATGAGCAGTTCTTC.

This clonotype is termed medium-sized. The chain carries TRBV19 and TRBJ1-1; D unclear. Germline V gene data show CDR1 as LNHDA and CDR2 as SQIVND (reference sequence). Trimming pared 7 bases from V and 1 base from J, leaving 7 bases between. The CDR3 covers 12 residues. In DNA, the CDR3 is TGTGCCAGTACGACGGGGAACACTGAAGCTTTCTTT. Protein sequence: CASTTGNTEAFF.

This clonotype rates as medium-sized (0.01 to 0.1%). The chain is built from TRBV11-3 and TRBJ2-7; a possible D gene is TRBD2 (7 bases). The V and J ends lost 5 bases and 4 bases respectively, with 15 bases between them. This CDR3 has 14 residues. Looked up from germline, CDR1 is SGHNT and CDR2 is YENEEA. The CDR3 DNA reads TGTGCCAGCAGCGTCGGGGGGCCCGAATACGAGCAGTACTTC. Translation: CASSVGGPEYEQYF. The whole variable domain, remainder taken from reference TRBV11-3 and TRBJ2-7, is EAGVVQSPRYKIIEKKQPVAFWCNPISGHNTLYWYLQNLGQGPELLIRYENEEAVDDSQLPKDRFSAERLKGVDSTLKIQPAELGDSAVYLCASSVGGPEYEQYFGPGTRLTVT.

This clonotype ranks as large (0.1 to 1%). The chain carries TRBV19 and TRBJ1-2; 10 bases fit TRBD1. In germline, CDR1 is LNHDA, CDR2 SQIVND (reference sequence). V gave up 7 bases and J gave up 8 bases; unmatched junction bases: 7. The length of the CDR3 is 13 residues. CDR3 amino acids: CASIPGTGVGYTF. For the CDR3, the DNA is TGTGCCAGTATTCCCGGGACAGGGGTCGGCTACACCTTC.

By sample share, this clonotype is medium-sized (0.01 to 0.1%). The rearrangement links TRBV27 to TRBJ2-1; weak D call: TRBD1 (5 bases). This CDR3 comprises 13 residues. In germline, CDR1 is MNHEY, CDR2 SMNVEV (reference sequence). With 2 bases removed from V and 9 bases from J, the gap between germline ends came to 11 bases. CDR3 residues: CASSLRGPGEQFF. CDR3 in DNA: TGTGCCAGCAGTTTAAGGGGCCCGGGTGAGCAGTTCTTC.

In its sample, this clonotype ranks as large. V is TRBV1 and J is TRBJ2-3; the table's D call, TRBD2, has no DNA check behind it. TRBV1 is assigned pseudogene status. The CDR3 is 17 residues long. CDR3 loop: CTSSQVGSSGPTDTQYF. The CDR3, as DNA: TGCACCAGCAGCCAAGTTGGTTCTAGCGGGCCCACAGATACGCAGTATTTT.

This clonotype is deemed medium-sized. The V and J genes are TRBV29-1 and TRBJ2-7; TRBD1 aligns across 10 bases. CDR1 is SQVTM and CDR2 is ANQGSEA in the germline V gene. This CDR3 contains 15 residues. After removal of 0 bases from V and 5 bases from J, the junction contained 7 bases not matched to a gene. CDR3 amino acids: CSVEEPGQGPHEQYF. CDR3 sequence (DNA): TGCAGCGTTGAAGAGCCGGGACAGGGGCCCCACGAGCAGTACTTC.